Listed here are 19 T cell receptor beta chains from one sample, sequenced in a study of T cells in Graves' hyperthyroidism and ophthalmopathy. It was RNA transcripts that yielded the amplified TCR beta CDR3 regions. Initially, a first-round RT-PCR of the TCR CDR3 employed the HTBI primer set. TCRdb re-called the multiplex PCR reads with MiXCR, one entry per CDR3 protein. The repertoire holds under 70,000 distinct CDR3 sequences, with under 70% as singletons. Material: blood. Receptor source: a woman aged 55-69 years with Graves' ophthalmopathy.

The chain uses TRBV7-6 and TRBJ2-7; possibly TRBD2 for D (7 bases). V lost 6 bases and J lost 2, with 23 bases in between. The CDR3 extends over 17 amino acids. Germline CDR1 and CDR2: SGHVS and FNYEAQ. The DNA for the CDR3 is TGTGCCAGCAGTGTAGAGGGGGGGGGGGTTCGACCCTACGAGCAGTACTTC. This translates into CASSVEGGGVRPYEQYF.

In its sample, this clonotype ranks as medium-sized (0.01 to 0.1%). Written as DNA, the CDR3 is TGCAGCGTTGTTAGGGCGGGAGGGCCTGACGAGCAGTACTTC. This encodes CSVVRAGGPDEQYF. The chain couples TRBV29-1 to TRBJ2-7, with 9 bases aligning to TRBD2. Per germline, CDR1 SQVTM and CDR2 ANQGSEA. With V trimmed by 4 bases and J by 5 bases, 9 bases remained unmatched. CDR3 length equals 14 residues.

In its sample, this clonotype was seen a few times. The DNA of the CDR3 is TGCGCCAGCAGCCCACTGGCGGGAGTGGGGACCCAGTACTTC. Protein: CASSPLAGVGTQYF. The chain uses TRBV4-1 and TRBJ2-5, with 7 bases aligning to TRBD2. The germline gives CDR1 MGHRA, CDR2 YSYEKL. Losses at the gene ends were 4 bases for V and 7 bases for J; bases not matched to a gene: 9. The CDR3 runs 14 residues.

This clonotype showed up just once. The chain has TRBV19 and TRBJ1-2; 7 bases are a match to TRBD1. Trimming took 6 bases from V and 1 from J; bases not matched to a gene: 5. The length of the CDR3 is 14 residues. Germline values: CDR1 LNHDA, CDR2 SQIVND (reference sequence). In DNA form, the CDR3 reads TGTGCCAGTAGCAGACAGGGCCTTAACTATGGCTACACCTTC. Translation: CASSRQGLNYGYTF. Combining the CDR3 with reference TRBV19 and TRBJ1-2 gives the whole variable domain DGGITQSPKYLFRKEGQNVTLSCEQNLNHDAMYWYRQDPGQGLRLIYYSQIVNDFQKGDIAEGYSVSREKKESFPLTVTSAQKNPTAFYLCASSRQGLNYGYTFGSGTRLTVV.

This clonotype came up many times. The V gene is TRBV19, the J gene TRBJ2-7; 7 bases are a match to TRBD2. J was trimmed by 2 bases and V by 3 bases; bases with no gene match: 10. The germline CDR1 and CDR2 sequences are LNHDA and SQIVND (reference sequence). This CDR3 has 16 amino acids. The CDR3 protein is CASSMVAGGIAYEQYF. DNA for the CDR3: TGTGCCAGTAGTATGGTAGCGGGTGGAATAGCCTACGAGCAGTACTTC.

This chain joins TRBV20-1 and TRBJ1-5, with D maybe TRBD1 (5 bases). CDR1 is DFQATT, CDR2 SNEGSKA, per germline (reference sequence). V lost 0 bases to trimming and J lost 0 bases, with 15 bases between them. The CDR3 has 17 amino acids. CDR3 sequence: CSARDPTGGFSNQPQHF. The CDR3 DNA reads as TGCAGTGCTAGAGACCCCACAGGAGGGTTTAGCAATCAGCCCCAGCATTTT.

V gene TRBV11-2 combines with J gene TRBJ1-5; TRBD1 is a possible D gene (5 bases). Trimming stripped 0 bases from V and 4 bases from J, with 19 bases between. The CDR3 is made up of 18 amino acids. The germline V gene encodes CDR1 SGHAT and CDR2 FQNNGV. The DNA of the CDR3 is TGTGCCAGCAGCTTAGATGGGATGGGGGGGGTTAGGAATCAGCCCCAGCATTTT. As protein: CASSLDGMGGVRNQPQHF.

The chain has TRBV5-1 and TRBJ2-2, with D perhaps being TRBD1 or TRBD2 (7 bases each). V lost 7 bases and J lost 3, with 19 bases in between. The CDR3 extends over 16 amino acids. Germline CDR1 reads SGHRS; CDR2 reads YFSETQ. The CDR3 bases are TGCGCCAGCGGCACAGGGGACTATGGCTACACCGGGGAGCTGTTTTTT. Its translation: CASGTGDYGYTGELFF.

The chain uses TRBV20-1 and TRBJ2-1; 11 bases agree with TRBD2. The germline CDR1 and CDR2 sequences are DFQATT and SNEGSKA (reference sequence). After removal of 6 bases from V and 12 bases from J, the junction contained 19 bases not matched to a gene. There are 16 residues in the CDR3. The CDR3, as DNA: TGCAGTGCGGTCCCGGGACTAGCGGAAGAGACAGATACGCAGTTCTTC. Amino acids: CSAVPGLAEETDTQFF.

This clonotype was seen at least ten times. The V and J genes are TRBV7-9 and TRBJ2-3; 8 bases line up with TRBD2. The ends lost 4 bases at V and 2 bases at J; junction bases unmatched: 8. The CDR3 spans 16 residues. Germline assignment: CDR1 SEHNR and CDR2 FQNEAQ (reference sequence). This CDR3 is CASSSLSGRDTDTQYF. CDR3 DNA: TGTGCCAGCAGCTCATTGAGCGGGAGAGACACAGATACGCAGTATTTT.

By sample share, this clonotype is medium-sized. The CDR3 loop reads CATSRDLYPPSANEKLFF. The CDR3 coding sequence is TGTGCCACCAGCAGAGATCTTTATCCGCCGTCAGCTAATGAAAAACTGTTTTTT. V and J are TRBV15 and TRBJ1-4, with no clear D. Trimming took off 0 bases at V and 3 bases at J, with 17 bases between the two ends. Per germline, CDR1 LNHNV and CDR2 YYDKDF (reference sequence). The CDR3 runs 18 residues.

CDR3 coding DNA: TGCAGTTACGCATCCGGGACTAAAGAGCAGTACTTC. Its translation is CSYASGTKEQYF. The rearrangement uses TRBV20-1 and TRBJ2-7; 7 nucleotides match TRBD2. J lost 7 bases, V lost 8 bases, and 11 bases had no gene match. This CDR3 region has 12 residues. Germline V CDR1 and CDR2: DFQATT, SNEGSKA (reference sequence).

The chain uses TRBV20-1 and TRBJ2-7; TRBD2 matches 10 bases. This CDR3 contains 11 residues. V was clipped by 6 bases and J by 9 bases; unmatched bases: 5. Germline-derived CDR1 and CDR2 are DFQATT and SNEGSKA (reference sequence). The CDR3, as DNA: TGCAGTGCGGCGGGACTAGCGAGGCAGTACTTC. It yields the protein CSAAGLARQYF.

The chain carries TRBV7-3 and TRBJ2-2, with D possibly being TRBD1 (5 bases). V was clipped by 5 bases and J by 8 bases, with 18 bases between them. Germline V lookup: CDR1 SGHTA, CDR2 FQGTGA. The CDR3 has 15 amino acids. CDR3 sequence: CASSETIGATGELFF. CDR3 coding DNA: TGTGCCAGCAGCGAAACGATAGGGGCAACAGGGGAGCTGTTTTTT.

This clonotype was seen repeatedly, ten times or more. This rearrangement joins TRBV3-1 to TRBJ2-3, with 9 bases identical to TRBD1. The junction had 6 bases not matched to a gene; V was cut back by 4 bases and J by 4 bases. The CDR3 spans 15 residues. Germline loops: CDR1 LGHDT, CDR2 YNNKEL (reference sequence). The CDR3 sequence: CASSPTQGAADTQYF. As DNA, the CDR3 is TGTGCCAGCAGCCCCACACAGGGGGCGGCAGATACGCAGTATTTT.

This clonotype has at least ten counts. The CDR3 spells CASSRSSGGSYEQYF. The CDR3 DNA reads as TGTGCCAGTAGTCGATCTAGCGGGGGCTCCTACGAGCAGTACTTC. The chain uses TRBV19 and TRBJ2-7, with TRBD2 matching over 10 bases. V lost 5 bases and J lost 0; bases outside the gene matches: 4. CDR1 is LNHDA and CDR2 is SQIVND in the germline V gene (reference sequence). The CDR3 is 15 amino acids.

This clonotype was seen repeatedly, ten times or more. The chain is built from TRBV4-1 and TRBJ2-7; tentative D call: TRBD2 (6 bases). Germline lookup yields CDR1 MGHRA and CDR2 YSYEKL. The CDR3 consists of 18 residues. With 0 bases removed from V and 4 bases from J, the gap between germline ends came to 22 bases. The CDR3 DNA follows: TGCGCCAGCAGCCAAGATAGGGGCGGGACCGACCTTACGTACGAGCAGTACTTC. Its protein product is CASSQDRGGTDLTYEQYF.

This clonotype was observed many times. For the CDR3, the DNA is TGCGCCAGCAGCTTGAGACTAGCGGGATACAATGAGCAGTTCTTC. Translating it yields CASSLRLAGYNEQFF. The chain combines TRBV5-1 with TRBJ2-1, with 11 bases that match TRBD2. The V segment lost 1 base and the J segment 4 bases; nucleotides outside the gene matches: 1. The germline CDR1 and CDR2 sequences are SGHRS and YFSETQ. CDR3 size: 15 residues. The full variable domain, completed using reference TRBV5-1 and TRBJ2-1, is KAGVTQTPRYLIKTRGQQVTLSCSPISGHRSVSWYQQTPGQGLQFLFEYFSETQRNKGNFPGRFSGRQFSNSRSEMNVSTLELGDSALYLCASSLRLAGYNEQFFGPGTRLTVL.

To note about this clonotype: The junction departs from germline at one end; a sequencing error may be responsible. This rearrangement joins TRBV20-1 to TRBJ2-3; 14 bases are a match to TRBD2. CDR1 and CDR2 from the germline V gene are DFQATT and SNEGSKA (reference sequence). The CDR3 totals 19 residues. The CDR3 protein is CSASSATSGGVLNTGTQYF. DNA of the CDR3: TGCAGTGCTAGTTCCGCGACTAGCGGGGGGGTCTTAAACACAGGTACGCAGTATTTT.